This T cell receptor (beta chain) was recovered during a study of T cell responses to AZD1222 COVID-19 vaccine. Study summary: Doses given second, at about 4 or about 12 weeks, were pooled. General study results and limits: Seropositive status at baseline applied to only a handful of AZD1222 recipients.

The CDR3 is 15 amino acids. Germline V lookup: CDR1 SGDLS, CDR2 YYNGEE. With V trimmed by 3 bases and J by 6 bases, 7 bases remained unmatched. Sequenced by immunoSEQ multiplex PCR; TCRdb stores in-frame clones only, minus some. In the table there are 140,000 to 150,000 clones, approximately 94% of which are singletons. Worth noting for this clone: Its antigen is not known.

This sequence was found in an adult in good health. This sequence joins TRBV9 and TRBJ1-5, with 9 bases identical to TRBD1. Specimen: peripheral blood, collected on day 0 of AZD1222 vaccination. As DNA, the CDR3 is TGTGCCAGCAGCGAGGGGACAGGGCGCGGTCAGCCCCAGCATTTT. Protein: CASSEGTGRGQPQHF.